This TCR beta chain originates from a study of shared clonotypes between healthy human individuals. Study as a whole: CD4 naive and CD4 memory each took three plates per donor, while CD8 naive took two and CD8 memory one.

Naive CD4+ cells were CD45RA-selected; the remaining cells were memory. Sorted-subset replicate PCRs used about 190 ng of genomic DNA. This amount corresponded to about 29,000 T cell genomes. Produced via immunoSEQ multiplex PCR; TCRdb's table is partial and in-frame only. The sample yields 600,000 to 700,000 clones, 73% seen once. Details on this clone: Its cognate antigen is unknown.

The CDR3 contains 13 residues. V shed 7 bases, J shed 4 bases, and the junction held 4 bases outside the gene matches. Germline-derived CDR1 and CDR2 are SNHLY and FYNNEI. The study, taken as a whole, reports: Even with large depth, rarefaction showed that sorted-subset sequencing was incomplete.

Input material: memory CD4+ T cells sorted from blood. Subset: CD45RA-negative fraction. The clonotype originates from a woman younger than 45 in good health. This chain connects TRBV2 to TRBJ2-7; the match to TRBD1 covers 10 bases. The CDR3 sequence is CASNRDRGYEQYF. For the CDR3, the DNA is TGTGCCAGCAACCGGGACAGGGGATACGAGCAGTACTTC.